The TCR beta chain described here comes from a study of blood T cells in healthy people across ages. Overall study: Capture by template switching was about one barcoded beta molecule per two T cells. Findings and caveats of the study: Age showed a roughly linear inverse relationship with TCR beta diversity per million T cells.

The authors ran a second PCR of roughly 6 to 11 cycles using a sample-barcoded 5' primer and a J-beta primer mix. MiXCR was run by TCRdb on the 5' RACE reads, yielding one entry per CDR3 protein. The sample comprises some 900,000 distinct CDR3 sequences, 25% to 35% of which are singletons, and 15% to 20% rests with the top ten. Donors ranged from about 6 to 90 years old and were healthy Caucasians in Russia. The germline V gene has CDR1 MDHEN and CDR2 SYDVKM. Trimming left V 8 bases short and J 5 bases short, with 12 bases between. This CDR3 is 12 amino acids long. Turning to this clonotype: Its antigen is undetermined. This may come from a read error, since a much larger clone is one base off.

The origin of this receptor is a woman over 75 in good health. Sequenced input: blood. The V and J genes are TRBV28 and TRBJ1-2; tentative D call: TRBD1 (5 bases). The CDR3 loop reads CASLGGSYGYTF. The CDR3 region has the DNA TGTGCCAGCCTCGGGGGTAGTTATGGCTACACCTTC.